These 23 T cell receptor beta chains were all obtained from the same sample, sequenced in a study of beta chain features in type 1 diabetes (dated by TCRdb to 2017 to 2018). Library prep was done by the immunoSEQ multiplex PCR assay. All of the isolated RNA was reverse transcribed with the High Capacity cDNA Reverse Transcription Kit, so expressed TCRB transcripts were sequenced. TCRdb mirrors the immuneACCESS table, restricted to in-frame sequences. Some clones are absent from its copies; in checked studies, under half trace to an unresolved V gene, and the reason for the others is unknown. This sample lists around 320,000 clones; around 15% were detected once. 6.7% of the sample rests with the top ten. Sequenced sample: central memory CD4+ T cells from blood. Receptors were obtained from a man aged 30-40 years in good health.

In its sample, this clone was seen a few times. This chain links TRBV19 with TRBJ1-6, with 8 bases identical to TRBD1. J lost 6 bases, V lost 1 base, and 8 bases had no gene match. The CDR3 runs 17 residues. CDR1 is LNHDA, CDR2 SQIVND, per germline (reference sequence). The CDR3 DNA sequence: TGTGCCAGTAGTATAGTCATGGGACAGGAGATTAATTCACCCCTCCACTTT. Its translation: CASSIVMGQEINSPLHF.

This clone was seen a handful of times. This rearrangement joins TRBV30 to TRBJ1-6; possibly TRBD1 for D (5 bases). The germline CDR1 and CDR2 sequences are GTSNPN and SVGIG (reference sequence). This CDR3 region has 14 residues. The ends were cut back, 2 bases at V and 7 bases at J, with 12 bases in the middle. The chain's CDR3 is CAWSQGLSNSPLHF. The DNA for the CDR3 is TGTGCCTGGAGTCAGGGACTCTCGAATTCACCCCTCCACTTT.

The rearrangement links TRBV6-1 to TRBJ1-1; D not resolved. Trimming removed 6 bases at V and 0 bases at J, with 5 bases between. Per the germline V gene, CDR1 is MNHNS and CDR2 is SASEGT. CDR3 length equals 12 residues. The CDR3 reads CASRVMNTEAFF. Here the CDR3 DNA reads TGTGCCAGCAGGGTTATGAACACTGAAGCTTTCTTT.

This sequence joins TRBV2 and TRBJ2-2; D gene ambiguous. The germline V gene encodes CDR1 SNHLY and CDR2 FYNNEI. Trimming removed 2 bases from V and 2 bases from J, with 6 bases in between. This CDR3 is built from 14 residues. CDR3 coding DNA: TGTGCCAGCAGTGAAATCCGTAACACCGGGGAGCTGTTTTTT. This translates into CASSEIRNTGELFF.

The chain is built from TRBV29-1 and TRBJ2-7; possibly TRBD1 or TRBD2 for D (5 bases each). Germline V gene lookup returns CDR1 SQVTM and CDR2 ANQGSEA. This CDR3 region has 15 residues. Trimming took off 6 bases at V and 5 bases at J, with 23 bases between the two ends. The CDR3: CSVRVGTGVVDEQYF. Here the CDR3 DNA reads TGCAGCGTCAGAGTCGGGACCGGAGTTGTAGACGAGCAGTACTTC.

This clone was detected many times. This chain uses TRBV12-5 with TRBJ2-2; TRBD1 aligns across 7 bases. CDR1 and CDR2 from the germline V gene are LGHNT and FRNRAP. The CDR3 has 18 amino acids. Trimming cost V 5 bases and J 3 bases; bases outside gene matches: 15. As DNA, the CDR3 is TGTGCTAGTGGTCCCCTAAATGGACAGGTTACGGACACCGGGGAGCTGTTTTTT. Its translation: CASGPLNGQVTDTGELFF.

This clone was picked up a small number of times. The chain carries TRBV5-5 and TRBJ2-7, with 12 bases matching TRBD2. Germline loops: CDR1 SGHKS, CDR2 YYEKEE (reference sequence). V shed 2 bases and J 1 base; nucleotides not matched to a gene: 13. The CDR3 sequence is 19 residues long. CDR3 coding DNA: TGTGCCAGCAGCTTACCCCCCTCCGGACTAGCGGGGTCTTCCTACGAGCAGTACTTC. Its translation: CASSLPPSGLAGSSYEQYF.

The CDR3 here is CASSQAGREAFF. The CDR3 region has the DNA TGCGCCAGCAGCCAAGCAGGGCGGGAAGCTTTCTTT. The chain recombines TRBV4-3 with TRBJ1-1; perhaps TRBD1 as D (5 bases). This CDR3 is built from 12 residues. Trimming left V 1 base short and J 8 bases short, with 8 bases between. Germline V CDR1 and CDR2: LGHNA, YSLEER.

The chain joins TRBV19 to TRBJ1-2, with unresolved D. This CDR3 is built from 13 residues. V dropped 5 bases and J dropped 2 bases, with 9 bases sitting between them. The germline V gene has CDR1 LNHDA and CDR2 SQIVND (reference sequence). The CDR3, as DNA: TGTGCCAGTAGTGTTGAAGGGAACTATGGCTACACCTTC. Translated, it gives CASSVEGNYGYTF. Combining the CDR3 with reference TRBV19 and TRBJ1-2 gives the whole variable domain DGGITQSPKYLFRKEGQNVTLSCEQNLNHDAMYWYRQDPGQGLRLIYYSQIVNDFQKGDIAEGYSVSREKKESFPLTVTSAQKNPTAFYLCASSVEGNYGYTFGSGTRLTVV.

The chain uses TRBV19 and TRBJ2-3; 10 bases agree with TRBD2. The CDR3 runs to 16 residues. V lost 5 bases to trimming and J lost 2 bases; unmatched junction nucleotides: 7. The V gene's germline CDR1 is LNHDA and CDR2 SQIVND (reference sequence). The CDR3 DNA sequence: TGTGCCAGTAGTCCTCTAGCGGGAGCCCTCACAGATACGCAGTATTTT. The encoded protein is CASSPLAGALTDTQYF.

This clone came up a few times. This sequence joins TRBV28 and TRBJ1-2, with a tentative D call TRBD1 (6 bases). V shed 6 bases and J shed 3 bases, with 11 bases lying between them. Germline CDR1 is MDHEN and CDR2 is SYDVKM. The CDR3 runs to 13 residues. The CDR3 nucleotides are TGTGCCAGCAGAAGACAGGCAGACTATGGCTACACCTTC. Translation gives CASRRQADYGYTF.

This CDR3 is CATRRGQRETQYF. CDR3 nucleotides: TGTGCCACCCGACGGGGCCAGCGGGAGACCCAGTACTTC. The V gene is TRBV15, the J gene TRBJ2-5; D assignment may be TRBD1 or TRBD2 (5 bases each). The CDR3 is 13 residues long. The V gene's germline CDR1 is LNHNV and CDR2 YYDKDF (reference sequence). The V end lost 8 bases, the J end lost 5 bases, and 15 bases lay between the germline ends.

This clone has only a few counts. CDR3 bases: TGTGCCATCAGTGGGTCAGGGACTAGCGGGAGTTCGAACACCGGGGAGCTGTTTTTT. Translation gives CAISGSGTSGSSNTGELFF. The V and J genes are TRBV10-3 and TRBJ2-2; 14 nucleotides match TRBD2. Germline V gene sequence: CDR1 ENHRY, CDR2 SYGVKD. The CDR3 has 19 residues. V was pared by 4 bases and J by 0 bases, with 7 bases of the junction left unmatched.

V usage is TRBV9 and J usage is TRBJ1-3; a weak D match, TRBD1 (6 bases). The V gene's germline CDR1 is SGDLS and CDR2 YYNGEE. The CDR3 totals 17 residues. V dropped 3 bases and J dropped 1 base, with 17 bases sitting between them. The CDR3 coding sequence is TGTGCCAGCAGCGCCGGAGCGGGGACAAGGTCTGGAAACACCATATATTTT. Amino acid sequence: CASSAGAGTRSGNTIYF.

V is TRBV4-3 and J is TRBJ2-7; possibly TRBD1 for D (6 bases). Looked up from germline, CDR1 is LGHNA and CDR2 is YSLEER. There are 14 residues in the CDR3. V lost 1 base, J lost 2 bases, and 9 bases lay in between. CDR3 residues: CASSQAGATYEQYF. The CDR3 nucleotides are TGCGCCAGCAGCCAAGCAGGGGCTACCTACGAGCAGTACTTC.

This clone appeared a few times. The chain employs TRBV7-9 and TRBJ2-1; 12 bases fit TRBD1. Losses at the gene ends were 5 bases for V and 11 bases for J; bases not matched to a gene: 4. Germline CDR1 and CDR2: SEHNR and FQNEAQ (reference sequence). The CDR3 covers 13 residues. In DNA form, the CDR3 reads TGTGCCAGCAGCCTAGGGACAGGGGGCAAGCAGTTCTTC. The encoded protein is CASSLGTGGKQFF.

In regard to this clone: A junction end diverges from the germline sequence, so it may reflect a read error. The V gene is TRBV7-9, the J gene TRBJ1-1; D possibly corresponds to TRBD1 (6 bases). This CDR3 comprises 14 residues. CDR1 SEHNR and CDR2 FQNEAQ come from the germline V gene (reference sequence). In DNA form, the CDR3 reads TGCGCCAGCAGCCAAGGGACACCTTACACTGAAGCTTTCTTT. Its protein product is CASSQGTPYTEAFF.

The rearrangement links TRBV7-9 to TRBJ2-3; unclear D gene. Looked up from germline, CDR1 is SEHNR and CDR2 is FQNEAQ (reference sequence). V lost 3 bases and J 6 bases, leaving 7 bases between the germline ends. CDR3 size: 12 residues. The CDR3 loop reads CASSFDRDTQYF. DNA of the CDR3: TGTGCCAGCAGCTTCGACCGCGATACGCAGTATTTT.

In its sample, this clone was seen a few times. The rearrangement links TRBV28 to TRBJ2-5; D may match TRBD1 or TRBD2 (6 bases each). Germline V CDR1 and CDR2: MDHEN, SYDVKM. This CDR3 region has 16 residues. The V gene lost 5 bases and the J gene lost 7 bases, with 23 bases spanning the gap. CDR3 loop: CASSHQRGEVGRTQYF. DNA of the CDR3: TGTGCCAGCAGTCACCAGAGGGGGGAGGTCGGCCGGACCCAGTACTTC.

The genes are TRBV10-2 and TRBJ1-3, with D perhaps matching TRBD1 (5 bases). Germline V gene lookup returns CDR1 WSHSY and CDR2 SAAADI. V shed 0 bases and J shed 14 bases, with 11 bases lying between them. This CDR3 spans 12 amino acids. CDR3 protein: CASSESLRGVYF. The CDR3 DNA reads TGCGCCAGCAGTGAGTCTCTCCGAGGGGTATATTTT.

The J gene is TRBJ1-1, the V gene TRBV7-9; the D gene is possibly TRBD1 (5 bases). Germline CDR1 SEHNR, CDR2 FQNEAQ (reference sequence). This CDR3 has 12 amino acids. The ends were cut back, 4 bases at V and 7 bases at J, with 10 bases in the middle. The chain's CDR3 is CASSWGRVEAFF. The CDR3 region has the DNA TGTGCCAGCAGCTGGGGACGGGTTGAAGCTTTCTTT.

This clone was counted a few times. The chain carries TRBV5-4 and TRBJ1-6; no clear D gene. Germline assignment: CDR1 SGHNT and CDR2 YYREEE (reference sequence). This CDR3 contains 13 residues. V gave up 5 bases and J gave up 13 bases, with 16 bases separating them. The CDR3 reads CASRTSHGGPLHF. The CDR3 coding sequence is TGTGCCAGCAGGACCTCACACGGTGGTCCCCTCCACTTT. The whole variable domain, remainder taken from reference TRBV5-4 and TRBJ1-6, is ETGVTQSPTHLIKTRGQQVTLRCSSQSGHNTVSWYQQALGQGPQFIFQYYREEENGRGNFPPRFSGLQFPNYSSELNVNALELDDSALYLCASRTSHGGPLHFGNGTRLTVT.

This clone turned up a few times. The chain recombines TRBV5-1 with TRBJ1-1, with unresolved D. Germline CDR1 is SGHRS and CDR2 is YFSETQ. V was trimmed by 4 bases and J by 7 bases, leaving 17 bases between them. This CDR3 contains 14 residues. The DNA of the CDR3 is TGCGCCAGCAGCAATCCTTCAGGCATAGGTGAAGCTTTCTTT. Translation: CASSNPSGIGEAFF.